A selection of T cell receptor beta chains follows, all from one sample in a study of T cell repertoires in cytomegalovirus infection. TCRdb re-called the reads with MiXCR, one entry per CDR3 protein. The profile shows about 680,000 distinct CDR3 sequences, around 24% of them singletons. The sequencing sample was made of CD8+ T cells from PBMCs. These receptors were obtained from a human donor in good health (CMV status not recorded). Some clones in this sample may be carry-over from other donors' samples. Both conserved end residues are trimmed from each CDR3. Only some rows state a clone size, as once, few, many or a class for expanded clones.

j_gene | abundance | len | v_gene | CDR3aa
TRBJ2-2 | few | 11 | TRBV6-2/TRBV6-3 | ASSTTNTGELF
TRBJ2-1 | - | 10 | TRBV4-1 | ASSHNYNEQF
TRBJ2-7 | - | 20 | TRBV6-5 | ASRLRDIHRGSTTHSSYEQY
TRBJ2-1 | - | 12 | TRBV19 | ASTERGGPNEQF
TRBJ2-2 | many | 12 | TRBV7-6 | ASSLRGETGELF
TRBJ1-6 | - | 12 | TRBV5-5 | ASSWTEYNSPLH
TRBJ1-1 | - | 13 | TRBV4-1 | ASSQYRGEDTEAF
TRBJ2-3 | few | 12 | TRBV2 | ASDQGYSTDTQY
TRBJ2-1 | many | 11 | TRBV7-8 | ASSLGGLVEGF
TRBJ1-2 | - | 12 | TRBV7-1 | ASSPGPFFEGYT
TRBJ2-3 | - | 17 | TRBV4-1 | ASSQVGFEVMVPRDTQY
TRBJ2-7 | few | 14 | TRBV7-8 | ASSLPPRAVGDEQY
TRBJ2-3 | many | 14 | TRBV10-3 | AISESLAPSTDTQY
TRBJ2-1 | many | 11 | TRBV18 | ASSPTGVNEQF
TRBJ1-2 | - | 14 | TRBV6-2/TRBV6-3 | ASSSFGAPQNYGYT
TRBJ2-7 | few | 12 | TRBV14 | ASSQGGQGHEQY
TRBJ1-2 | few | 8 | TRBV20-1 | SARPVGYT
TRBJ2-1 | few | 10 | TRBV14 | ASSLFPDEQF
TRBJ2-7 | few | 11 | TRBV7-9 | ARSGGGNYEQY
TRBJ2-5 | - | 12 | TRBV25-1 | ASSEQGLLETQY
TRBJ2-3 | - | 13 | TRBV4-2 | ASSQEGKRGDTQY
TRBJ1-2 | many | 14 | TRBV2 | ASSEGTGGRNYGYT
TRBJ1-1 | once | 13 | TRBV27 | ASSLSRPRGTEAF
TRBJ2-1 | - | 12 | TRBV12-3/TRBV12-4 | ASSPGTPMNEQF